This T cell receptor (beta chain) was sequenced for a study of blood T cells in healthy people across ages. Study-wide results and caveats: Roughly linearly, TCR beta diversity per million T cells fell as age increased.

For this clonotype: The target antigen is unknown.

Then a second PCR, running about 6 to 12 cycles, was carried out with a sample-barcoded 5' primer and a J-beta primer mix. A 12-random-nucleotide template-switch adaptor tagged each cDNA molecule. Each CDR3 protein gets one entry after TCRdb re-called the 5' RACE reads with MiXCR. The table shows 550,000 to 700,000 distinct CDR3 sequences, with roughly 29% occurring only once. This CDR3 spans 14 amino acids. Germline-derived CDR1 and CDR2 are SQVTM and ANQGSEA. For every donor, a draw yielded ten milliliters of peripheral blood. Whenever a sample was processed, at least 6 million PBMCs were isolated. Sequenced input: blood. This clonotype was obtained from a woman in her 70s in good health. The chain joins TRBV29-1 to TRBJ2-5, with no clear D. The end of the DNA is better explained by TRBJ2-7, so the J call may be wrong. Written as DNA, the CDR3 is TGCAGCGTTTCTTCCCGGAGCTACCCCTACGAGCAGTACTTC. Encoded protein: CSVSSRSYPYEQYF.